This T cell receptor beta chain is drawn from a study of cytomegalovirus exposure and HLA in healthy donors. Study-wide context: Most donors, approximately 82% of 350 to 450 genotyped, fell in the Caucasian-associated ancestry cluster. General study points: Later on, an analysis showed TCR association rates differing by HLA locus, with DRB1 the most and HLA-C the fewest. Fewer N-insertions (relative to the 666-donor mean) were reportedly seen in an Asian-associated ancestry cluster in a later analysis. As confirmed in vitro, three CMV-associated chains were specific for CMV antigens.

Concerning this clone: Its antigen is still unknown.

The PCR used 60 Vbeta and 13 Jbeta primers. The assay was immunoSEQ multiplex PCR, and TCRdb's table has in-frame clones only and misses some. The sample carries approximately 180,000 clones, 77% recorded once. The germline CDR1 and CDR2 sequences are SGHAT and FQNNGV. There are 17 residues in the CDR3. The junction had 9 bases not matched to a gene; V was cut back by 1 base and J by 4 bases. The genes are TRBV11-2 and TRBJ2-1; 8 nucleotides align to TRBD2. This receptor was identified in a woman aged 25 to 39 in good health and CMV-seropositive. Sequencing was performed on PBMCs. CDR3 DNA: TGTGCCAGCAGCTTAGTAGTCGGGGGGGGAGCATACAATGAGCAGTTCTTC. Translation gives CASSLVVGGGAYNEQFF. Together with reference TRBV11-2 and TRBJ2-1, the CDR3 gives the full variable domain: EAGVAQSPRYKIIEKRQSVAFWCNPISGHATLYWYQQILGQGPKLLIQFQNNGVVDDSQLPKDRFSAERLKGVDSTLKIQPAKLEDSAVYLCASSLVVGGGAYNEQFFGPGTRLTVL.